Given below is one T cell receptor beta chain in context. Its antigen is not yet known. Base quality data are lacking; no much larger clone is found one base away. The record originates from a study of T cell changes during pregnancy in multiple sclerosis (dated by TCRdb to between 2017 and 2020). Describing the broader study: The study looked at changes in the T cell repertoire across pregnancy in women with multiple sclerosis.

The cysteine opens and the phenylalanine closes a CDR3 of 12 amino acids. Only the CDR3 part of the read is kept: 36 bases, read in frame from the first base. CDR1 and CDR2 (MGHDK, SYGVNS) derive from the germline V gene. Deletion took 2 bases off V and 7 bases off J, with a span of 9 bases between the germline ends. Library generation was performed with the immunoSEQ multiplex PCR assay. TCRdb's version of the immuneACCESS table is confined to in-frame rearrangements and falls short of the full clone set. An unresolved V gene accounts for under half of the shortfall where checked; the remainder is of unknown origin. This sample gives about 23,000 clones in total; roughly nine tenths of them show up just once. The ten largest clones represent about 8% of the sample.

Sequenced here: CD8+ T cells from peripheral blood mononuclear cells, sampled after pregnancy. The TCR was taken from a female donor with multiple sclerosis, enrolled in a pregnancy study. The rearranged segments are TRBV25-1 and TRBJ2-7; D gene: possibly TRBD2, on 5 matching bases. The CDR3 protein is CASSETSGEQYF. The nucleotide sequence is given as TGTGCCAGCAGTGAAACTAGTGGGGAGCAGTACTTC.